This TCR beta chain was identified in a study of T cell responses to AZD1222 COVID-19 vaccine. Findings and caveats of the study: The study reported that nearly half of spike-specific TCRs target unmutated variant regions. In a largely white British group with more females than males, clonal diversity was possibly underestimated.

The assay was immunoSEQ multiplex PCR, and TCRdb's table has in-frame clones only and misses some. The sample holds more than 250,000 clones; approximately 93% are singletons and the top ten take around 0.58%. CDR1 is SGHRS, CDR2 YFSETQ, per germline. Trimming removed 4 bases at V and 0 bases at J, with 11 bases between. The CDR3 loop spans 15 amino acids. About this clone itself: Its antigen is as yet unknown.

The clonotype originates from an adult in good health. The chain links TRBV5-1 to TRBJ2-1; TRBD1 might be the D (5 bases). Sequences were derived from peripheral blood, sampled on day 0 of AZD1222 vaccination. CDR3 residues: CASSQTVSSYNEQFF. The CDR3 nucleotides read TGCGCCAGCAGCCAGACAGTGAGCTCCTACAATGAGCAGTTCTTC.